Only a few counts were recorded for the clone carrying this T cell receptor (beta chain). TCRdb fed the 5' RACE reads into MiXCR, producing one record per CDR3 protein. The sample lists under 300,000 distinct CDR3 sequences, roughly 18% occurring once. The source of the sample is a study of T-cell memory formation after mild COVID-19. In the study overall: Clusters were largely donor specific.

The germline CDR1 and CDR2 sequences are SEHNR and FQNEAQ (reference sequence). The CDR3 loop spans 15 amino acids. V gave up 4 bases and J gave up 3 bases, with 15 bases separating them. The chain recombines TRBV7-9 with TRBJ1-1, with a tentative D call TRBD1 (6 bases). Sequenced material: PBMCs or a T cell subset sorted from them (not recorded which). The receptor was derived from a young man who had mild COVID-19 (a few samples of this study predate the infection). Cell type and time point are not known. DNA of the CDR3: TGTGCCAGCAGCTCAGAGGGGGACTCGCACACTGAAGCTTTCTTT. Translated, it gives CASSSEGDSHTEAFF.